The rows below give T cell receptor beta chains drawn from one sample of a study of response to subunit inactivated influenza vaccine. TCRdb fed the RT-PCR reads into MiXCR, producing one record per CDR3 protein. The table lists fewer than 750,000 distinct CDR3 sequences, 14% of them singletons. This sample comprised PBMCs from blood, obtained 11 to 12 days after vaccination. Receptors originate from a man aged 50 to 59 who received an inactivated influenza vaccine. Both conserved end residues are part of each CDR3. The D gene is left open where the match is weak. Size is stated for part of the rows, as once, few or many counts, or as a class when the clone is expanded.

TRBV30	NA	TRBJ1-1	TRBD1	TGTGCCTGGAGTGGGGACAGGGGGAGGACTGAAGCTTTCTTT	CAWSGDRGRTEAFF
TRBV7-2	NA	TRBJ2-3	TRBD2	TGTGCCAGCCGAGCGGGAGGGCCAGATACGCAGTATTTT	CASRAGGPDTQYF
TRBV7-2	few	TRBJ1-1	TRBD1	TGTGCCAGCAGCCACCGTCCCGGGACAGGGGACTACACTGAAGCTTTCTTT	CASSHRPGTGDYTEAFF
TRBV7-2	few	TRBJ2-4	TRBD2	TGTGCCAGCAGCGCCACTAGCGGGGGGGCCACCAAAAACATTCAGTACTTC	CASSATSGGATKNIQYF
TRBV20-1	NA	TRBJ1-1	NA	TGCAGTGCTAGGCAATCAGGGAAGGGTACTGAAGCTTTCTTT	CSARQSGKGTEAFF
TRBV2	few	TRBJ1-1	NA	TGTGCCACCGACCCGAGGGGCTCGAACACTGAAGCTTTCTTT	CATDPRGSNTEAFF
TRBV7-9	NA	TRBJ2-7	TRBD2	TGTGCCAGCAGCTTAGCAGTAGCGGGAGGGCCCTACGAGCAGTACTTC	CASSLAVAGGPYEQYF
TRBV9	few	TRBJ2-2	NA	TGTGCCAGCAGCGAAAAGGGACTGTTTACCGGGGAGCTGTTTTTT	CASSEKGLFTGELFF
TRBV18	NA	TRBJ1-1	NA	TGTGCCAGCTCCCCCGTCGTTTTGAACACTGAAGCTTTCTTT	CASSPVVLNTEAFF
TRBV12-3/TRBV12-4	few	TRBJ2-3	NA	TGTGCCAGCAGCGACCGCGGGATGGGAACAGATACGCAGTATTTT	CASSDRGMGTDTQYF
TRBV28	NA	TRBJ1-5	NA	TGTGCCAGCAGTTTTGTCGGGGGGGGGTATAGCAATCAGCCCCAGCATTTT	CASSFVGGGYSNQPQHF
TRBV12-3/TRBV12-4	NA	TRBJ1-5	TRBD1	TGTGCCAGCAGAGGGACAGGGAGTGTCAATCAGCCCCAGCATTTT	CASRGTGSVNQPQHF
TRBV5-6	NA	TRBJ2-3	NA	TGTGCCAGCAGCTTGGGAGGGTCGGGCACAGATACGCAGTATTTT	CASSLGGSGTDTQYF
TRBV20-1	NA	TRBJ1-5	TRBD1	TGCAGTGCAAGGACAGGGATCAATCAGCCCCAGCATTTT	CSARTGINQPQHF
TRBV19	NA	TRBJ2-5	NA	TGTGCCAGTAGTATAGCGAGACGTCATCAAGAGACCCAGTACTTC	CASSIARRHQETQYF
TRBV5-1	few	TRBJ2-7	NA	TGCGCCAGCAGCCTCCGGGACTCTCAAGGAGAGCAGTACTTC	CASSLRDSQGEQYF
TRBV20-1	NA	TRBJ2-1	NA	TGCAGTGCCCCTGGACGGAAAATCTCCTACAATGAGCAGTTCTTC	CSAPGRKISYNEQFF
TRBV7-2	many	TRBJ2-1	TRBD2	TGTGCCAGCAGCTCCTCGGGAGGGAACTACAATGAGCAGTTCTTC	CASSSSGGNYNEQFF
TRBV5-1	few	TRBJ2-3	NA	TGCGCCAGCAGCCAGCACAGGGATAGCACAGATACGCAGTATTTT	CASSQHRDSTDTQYF
TRBV12-3/TRBV12-4	many	TRBJ2-3	TRBD1	TGTGCCAGCAGTTTAGCGGGGACAGGGGGTAGAGATACGCAGTATTTT	CASSLAGTGGRDTQYF
TRBV5-1	NA	TRBJ1-3	TRBD1	TGCGCCAGCAGCCAGACCGTCGGACAGGGGGCTGGAAACTCCATATATTTT	CASSQTVGQGAGNSIYF
TRBV5-1	few	TRBJ2-1	TRBD1	TGCGCCAGCAGCGAAGGGACAGGGAGTGGCCCTTACAATGAGCAGTTCTTC	CASSEGTGSGPYNEQFF
TRBV28	NA	TRBJ1-5	TRBD1	TGTGCCAGCAGTCCACGACAGGGGGCTTATAGCAATCAGCCCCAGCATTTT	CASSPRQGAYSNQPQHF
TRBV6-2/TRBV6-3	NA	TRBJ2-6	TRBD1	TGTGCCAGCAGTCACCGGACAGGGGCGGCCAACGTCCTGACTTTC	CASSHRTGAANVLTF
TRBV6-1	many	TRBJ2-2	TRBD1	TGTGCCAGCAGTGTACAGAGGACAGGACGGACCGGGGAGCTGTTTTTT	CASSVQRTGRTGELFF
TRBV20-1	few	TRBJ1-5	NA	TGCAGTGCAACTACGGGTCCCGCACCTAATCAGCCCCAGCATTTT	CSATTGPAPNQPQHF
TRBV3-1	few	TRBJ1-4	NA	TGTGCCAGCAGCCAGACAGACGAAAAACTGTTTTTT	CASSQTDEKLFF
TRBV10-2	few	TRBJ2-7	TRBD2	TGCGCCAGCAACGGACTAGCGGGGGCTCCTTTGTACGAGCAGTACTTC	CASNGLAGAPLYEQYF
TRBV7-2	many	TRBJ1-4	NA	TGTGCCAGCACCCGGAATTTTTTGGGAAATGAAAAACTGTTTTTT	CASTRNFLGNEKLFF
TRBV3-1	NA	TRBJ1-2	NA	TGTGCCAGCAGCCAAGATAGTAGGGTCGGCGGCTACACCTTC	CASSQDSRVGGYTF
TRBV4-3	few	TRBJ2-7	TRBD1	TGCGCCAGCAGCCCAACGTTTGGGACAGGGGAAGAGCAGTACTTC	CASSPTFGTGEEQYF
TRBV5-1	few	TRBJ1-2	TRBD1	TGCGCCAGCAGCTTGGAAGGACAGGGGTCCCGCGGAGGCTACACCTTC	CASSLEGQGSRGGYTF
TRBV28	few	TRBJ1-2	NA	TGTGCCAGCAGTTTAAGGGTGGCACTTTCTAACTATGGCTACACCTTC	CASSLRVALSNYGYTF
TRBV20-1	NA	TRBJ1-4	NA	TGCAGTGCGTACTCCCTGGGAGAAAAACTGTTTTTT	CSAYSLGEKLFF
TRBV4-3	few	TRBJ2-1	NA	TGCGCCAGCAGCCGGCAATTCAATGAGCAGTTCTTC	CASSRQFNEQFF
TRBV29-1	few	TRBJ2-7	TRBD1	TGCAGCGTGTTGAGGGGGCCCGACGAGCAGTACTTC	CSVLRGPDEQYF
TRBV7-2	NA	TRBJ2-3	TRBD2	TGTGCCAGCAGCTTACTAGCGGGGTTGGATACGCAGTATTTT	CASSLLAGLDTQYF
TRBV7-3	NA	TRBJ2-7	NA	TGTGCCAGCAGCTTATGTCGCGCGTGGGGGACGATCCCCTACTCCTACGAGCAGTACTTC	CASSLCRAWGTIPYSYEQYF
TRBV5-1	NA	TRBJ2-2	NA	TGCGCCAGCAGCTCGACAGAGTCCGGGGAGCTGTTTTTT	CASSSTESGELFF
TRBV5-1	NA	TRBJ2-3	TRBD1	TGCGCCAGCCGAGGGACAGGATCAATCTCAGATACGCAGTATTTT	CASRGTGSISDTQYF
TRBV9	NA	TRBJ2-7	TRBD2	TGTGCCAGCAGCGTAGATGGCGGGGGGGTCTACGAGCAGTACTTC	CASSVDGGGVYEQYF
TRBV7-2	few	TRBJ2-2	TRBD2	TGTGCCAGCAGCTTATGGGGGACTACGAACACCGGGGAGCTGTTTTTT	CASSLWGTTNTGELFF
TRBV28	NA	TRBJ1-4	TRBD1	TGTGCCAGCAGGGCCCCGGGACAGGGCCTTAATGAAAAACTGTTTTTT	CASRAPGQGLNEKLFF
TRBV7-2	NA	TRBJ2-3	NA	TGTGCCAGCAGCTCACGTAAGGTGGGAGATACGCAGTATTTT	CASSSRKVGDTQYF
TRBV11-2	few	TRBJ1-5	NA	TGTGCCAGCAGCCCAGGGAGAGTGGATCAGCCCCAGCATTTT	CASSPGRVDQPQHF
TRBV7-8	many	TRBJ2-7	TRBD2	TGTGCCAGCAGCTTATGGGGAGGGCCCCACGAGCAGTACTTC	CASSLWGGPHEQYF
TRBV29-1	NA	TRBJ2-1	NA	TGCAGCGGCGGGGAGAATGAGCAGTTCTTC	CSGGENEQFF
TRBV20-1	NA	TRBJ2-3	NA	TGCAGTGCTACCGGTACTCCATCCACAGATACGCAGTATTTT	CSATGTPSTDTQYF
TRBV11-1	few	TRBJ2-7	NA	TGTGCCAGCAGCTTAGATCCCAAGGGACGATCCCTCTCCTACGAGCAGTACTTC	CASSLDPKGRSLSYEQYF
TRBV20-1	few	TRBJ2-1	TRBD2	TGCAGTGCAAAAAGCGGGAGTCTTAACAATGAGCAGTTCTTC	CSAKSGSLNNEQFF
TRBV20-1	few	TRBJ1-1	NA	TGCAGCACCCTCCAGGGCGGTTTGAACACTGAAGCTTTCTTT	CSTLQGGLNTEAFF
TRBV5-1	many	TRBJ2-7	NA	TGCGCCAGCGGGTCCGGCGAGACCCTGGGGGAGCAGTACTTC	CASGSGETLGEQYF
TRBV18	NA	TRBJ2-4	TRBD1	TGTGCCAGCTCTCCGCCGGGACAGGGTAACATTCAGTACTTC	CASSPPGQGNIQYF
TRBV7-3	few	TRBJ2-2	TRBD1	TGTGCCAGCAGCTTAACTCGGGACAGATACACCGGGGAGCTGTTTTTT	CASSLTRDRYTGELFF
TRBV24-1	NA	TRBJ2-1	NA	TGTGCCACCAGTGATTGGACCGCCTCGAATGAGCAGTTCTTC	CATSDWTASNEQFF
TRBV7-8	few	TRBJ2-2	NA	TGTGCCAGCAGCTTAAAGTGGGAGGCCGGGGAGCTGTTTTTT	CASSLKWEAGELFF
TRBV19	NA	TRBJ1-6	NA	TGTGCCAGTAGTGTTATTGCGGGGGCCAACTATAATTCACCCCTCCACTTT	CASSVIAGANYNSPLHF
TRBV12-3/TRBV12-4	few	TRBJ2-1	TRBD2	TGTGCCAGCAGTGTAGCGGGCGGGGCAAATGCTGAGCAGTTCTTC	CASSVAGGANAEQFF
TRBV2	NA	TRBJ2-7	NA	TGTGCCAGGAAGGCGCTAACCTACGAGCAGTACTTC	CARKALTYEQYF